Listed below are T cell receptor beta chains from one sample, sequenced in a study of T cell responses to AZD1222 COVID-19 vaccine. TCRdb keeps only in-frame clones here, not all; method: immunoSEQ multiplex PCR. The table records around 140,000 clones, approximately 92% of them present only once. The material sequenced was peripheral blood, taken 28 days after the second AZD1222 dose. Receptors were obtained from an adult who received the AZD1222 COVID-19 vaccine. The CDR3 runs from the conserved cysteine through the conserved F or W. A D gene is named only where the DNA matches it firmly. Clone size, where shown, is once, few, many, or a class for clones that have expanded.

v_call: TRBV5-1
clone_size: NA
j_call: TRBJ2-1
d_call: NA
cdr3_aa: CASSLVAGRLNEQFF
cdr3_nt: TGCGCCAGCAGCTTGGTTGCGGGGCGACTTAATGAGCAGTTCTTC

v_call: TRBV25-1
clone_size: NA
j_call: TRBJ2-2
d_call: NA
cdr3_aa: CASSEFGNGELFF
cdr3_nt: NA

v_call: TRBV15
clone_size: NA
j_call: TRBJ1-2
d_call: TRBD1
cdr3_aa: CATSRRTGNDYGYTF
cdr3_nt: TGTGCCACCAGCAGACGGACAGGGAACGACTATGGCTACACCTTC

v_call: TRBV30
clone_size: NA
j_call: TRBJ2-5
d_call: TRBD1
cdr3_aa: CAWSVQGVVETQYF
cdr3_nt: TGTGCCTGGAGTGTACAGGGGGTGGTAGAGACCCAGTACTTC

v_call: TRBV2
clone_size: NA
j_call: TRBJ1-2
d_call: TRBD1
cdr3_aa: CASSDQGALYGYTF
cdr3_nt: TGTGCCAGCAGTGACCAGGGGGCTCTCTATGGCTACACCTTC

v_call: TRBV9
clone_size: NA
j_call: TRBJ1-1
d_call: NA
cdr3_aa: CASSVGSTMNTEAFF
cdr3_nt: TGTGCCAGCAGCGTAGGATCTACTATGAACACTGAAGCTTTCTTT

v_call: TRBV5-1
clone_size: NA
j_call: TRBJ2-1
d_call: NA
cdr3_aa: CASSPTLADGWNEQFF
cdr3_nt: TGCGCCAGCAGTCCGACCCTGGCGGATGGGTGGAATGAGCAGTTCTTC

v_call: TRBV18
clone_size: NA
j_call: TRBJ1-2
d_call: NA
cdr3_aa: CASSPQGDYGYTF
cdr3_nt: TGTGCCAGCTCACCCCAGGGAGACTATGGCTACACCTTC

v_call: TRBV5-1
clone_size: NA
j_call: TRBJ2-7
d_call: NA
cdr3_aa: CASSFSYRGLDSYEQYF
cdr3_nt: TGCGCCAGCAGCTTCTCCTACCGGGGCTTAGATTCCTACGAGCAGTACTTC

v_call: TRBV13
clone_size: NA
j_call: TRBJ2-4
d_call: TRBD2
cdr3_aa: CASSLVLAGVPDKNIQYF
cdr3_nt: TGTGCCAGCAGCTTAGTACTAGCGGGAGTCCCCGACAAAAACATTCAGTACTTC

v_call: TRBV24-1
clone_size: NA
j_call: TRBJ2-1
d_call: NA
cdr3_aa: CATSDLRSEQFF
cdr3_nt: TGTGCCACCAGTGATTTGCGCAGTGAGCAGTTCTTC

v_call: TRBV19
clone_size: once
j_call: TRBJ1-6
d_call: NA
cdr3_aa: CASRGTSGTWGSPLHF
cdr3_nt: TGTGCCAGTAGAGGAACTTCCGGGACTTGGGGTTCACCCCTCCACTTT

v_call: TRBV27
clone_size: NA
j_call: TRBJ2-2
d_call: TRBD2
cdr3_aa: CASRSGTSGNTGELFF
cdr3_nt: TGTGCCAGCAGATCCGGGACTAGCGGGAACACCGGGGAGCTGTTTTTT

v_call: TRBV11-2
clone_size: NA
j_call: TRBJ1-6
d_call: TRBD1
cdr3_aa: CASSPWPGQTISPLHF
cdr3_nt: TGTGCCAGCAGCCCATGGCCGGGACAGACGATTTCACCCCTCCACTTT

v_call: TRBV6-1
clone_size: NA
j_call: TRBJ2-1
d_call: NA
cdr3_aa: CASSEREITYNEQFF
cdr3_nt: TGTGCCAGCAGTGAGAGGGAGATCACCTACAATGAGCAGTTCTTC

v_call: TRBV10-3
clone_size: NA
j_call: TRBJ2-6
d_call: NA
cdr3_aa: CATGLGLSGANVLTF
cdr3_nt: TGTGCCACCGGGTTGGGCCTCTCTGGGGCCAACGTCCTGACTTTC

v_call: TRBV7-8
clone_size: NA
j_call: TRBJ2-5
d_call: NA
cdr3_aa: CASSRGAQETQYF
cdr3_nt: TGTGCCAGCAGCCGAGGGGCGCAAGAGACCCAGTACTTC

v_call: TRBV19
clone_size: NA
j_call: TRBJ1-1
d_call: NA
cdr3_aa: CASSHGAGTIEGAFF
cdr3_nt: TGTGCCAGTAGTCATGGCGCCGGGACAATTGAAGGGGCTTTCTTT

v_call: TRBV5-1
clone_size: NA
j_call: TRBJ1-2
d_call: TRBD1
cdr3_aa: CASSPGQRTIGYTF
cdr3_nt: TGCGCCAGCAGCCCGGGACAGAGGACAATTGGCTACACCTTC

v_call: TRBV28
clone_size: few
j_call: TRBJ1-3
d_call: TRBD1
cdr3_aa: CASSPLQGPGNTIYF
cdr3_nt: TGTGCCAGCAGCCCGCTACAGGGGCCTGGAAACACCATATATTTT

v_call: TRBV9
clone_size: NA
j_call: TRBJ2-1
d_call: TRBD2
cdr3_aa: CASSPPLAGGRGSYNEQFF
cdr3_nt: TGTGCCAGCAGCCCCCCCCTAGCGGGAGGGAGGGGGTCCTACAATGAGCAGTTCTTC

v_call: TRBV5-1
clone_size: NA
j_call: TRBJ2-7
d_call: TRBD1
cdr3_aa: CASSTAGTGSYEQYF
cdr3_nt: TGCGCCAGCAGCACAGCCGGGACAGGATCCTACGAGCAGTACTTC

v_call: TRBV5-5
clone_size: few
j_call: TRBJ1-5
d_call: NA
cdr3_aa: CASSLIGIRNQPQHF
cdr3_nt: TGTGCCAGCAGCTTGATCGGTATCCGCAATCAGCCCCAGCATTTT

v_call: TRBV9
clone_size: NA
j_call: TRBJ1-4
d_call: NA
cdr3_aa: CASSVVPEEKLFF
cdr3_nt: TGTGCCAGCAGCGTAGTACCTGAGGAAAAACTGTTTTTT

v_call: TRBV5-1
clone_size: NA
j_call: TRBJ2-2
d_call: TRBD2
cdr3_aa: CASRGLAGNTGELFF
cdr3_nt: TGCGCCAGCAGGGGACTAGCGGGAAACACCGGGGAGCTGTTTTTT

v_call: TRBV29-1
clone_size: NA
j_call: TRBJ2-1
d_call: TRBD2
cdr3_aa: CSVVGLAEINEQFF
cdr3_nt: TGCAGCGTTGTGGGACTAGCGGAAATCAATGAGCAGTTCTTC

v_call: TRBV18
clone_size: NA
j_call: TRBJ1-2
d_call: NA
cdr3_aa: CASSPPTRGPGHGYTF
cdr3_nt: TGTGCCAGCTCACCCCCCACCCGGGGACCGGGCCATGGCTACACCTTC

v_call: TRBV4-1
clone_size: once
j_call: TRBJ2-3
d_call: NA
cdr3_aa: CASSQDRQAYTDTQYF
cdr3_nt: TGCGCCAGCAGCCAAGATCGGCAGGCCTACACAGATACGCAGTATTTT

v_call: TRBV28
clone_size: NA
j_call: TRBJ1-5
d_call: NA
cdr3_aa: CASTGTATVQHF
cdr3_nt: TGTGCCAGTACCGGGACGGCAACGGTCCAGCATTTT

v_call: TRBV6-5
clone_size: NA
j_call: TRBJ1-2
d_call: NA
cdr3_aa: CASSYDGQGHGYTF
cdr3_nt: TGTGCCAGCAGTTACGATGGGCAGGGTCATGGCTACACCTTC

v_call: TRBV4-2
clone_size: NA
j_call: TRBJ2-3
d_call: NA
cdr3_aa: CASSQDGSTDTQYF
cdr3_nt: TGTGCCAGCAGCCAAGATGGTTCCACAGATACGCAGTATTTT

v_call: TRBV11-3
clone_size: NA
j_call: TRBJ2-1
d_call: NA
cdr3_aa: CATAGLSSYNEQFF
cdr3_nt: TGTGCCACCGCCGGACTCAGCTCCTACAATGAGCAGTTCTTC

v_call: TRBV9
clone_size: NA
j_call: TRBJ2-2
d_call: NA
cdr3_aa: CASSPYHTANTGELFF
cdr3_nt: TGTGCCAGCAGCCCCTACCACACCGCGAACACCGGGGAGCTGTTTTTT

v_call: TRBV7-2
clone_size: NA
j_call: TRBJ1-3
d_call: TRBD1
cdr3_aa: CASSSQGAAGNTIYF
cdr3_nt: TGTGCCAGCAGCTCACAGGGGGCTGCTGGAAACACCATATATTTT

v_call: TRBV5-1
clone_size: NA
j_call: TRBJ2-1
d_call: TRBD2
cdr3_aa: CASSSLIGGGSYNEQFF
cdr3_nt: TGCGCCAGCAGCTCACTCATTGGGGGAGGGTCCTACAATGAGCAGTTCTTC

v_call: TRBV19
clone_size: once
j_call: TRBJ1-3
d_call: NA
cdr3_aa: CATLTDSGNTIYF
cdr3_nt: TGTGCCACTCTGACAGACTCTGGAAACACCATATATTTT

v_call: TRBV6-5
clone_size: NA
j_call: TRBJ2-2
d_call: NA
cdr3_aa: CASTLLRGPTGELFF
cdr3_nt: TGTGCCAGCACCCTCCTGAGGGGCCCCACCGGGGAGCTGTTTTTT

v_call: TRBV7-9
clone_size: NA
j_call: TRBJ1-4
d_call: NA
cdr3_aa: CASTLGQGNEKLFF
cdr3_nt: TGTGCCAGCACCCTGGGGCAGGGGAACGAAAAACTGTTTTTT

v_call: TRBV10-3
clone_size: NA
j_call: TRBJ1-1
d_call: NA
cdr3_aa: CAISDGAGEAFF
cdr3_nt: TGTGCCATCAGTGACGGGGCAGGGGAGGCTTTCTTT

v_call: TRBV19
clone_size: NA
j_call: TRBJ2-2
d_call: NA
cdr3_aa: CASSDGQHTGELFF
cdr3_nt: TGTGCCAGTAGCGACGGACAGCACACCGGGGAGCTGTTTTTT

v_call: TRBV27
clone_size: once
j_call: TRBJ2-1
d_call: TRBD1
cdr3_aa: CASSLYRGSYNEQFF
cdr3_nt: TGTGCCAGCAGTTTATACAGGGGTTCCTACAATGAGCAGTTCTTC